These T cell receptor beta chains were read from a single sample in a study of T cell responses to AZD1222 COVID-19 vaccine. Clones were sequenced by immunoSEQ multiplex PCR, and TCRdb holds only the in-frame ones, with some missing. Of tens of thousands of clones listed, around nine tenths are singletons. The starting material was peripheral blood, obtained on day 0 of AZD1222 vaccination. These receptors all come from an adult in good health. CDR3s leave out the opening cysteine and the closing phenylalanine or tryptophan. Each record gives: J gene, V gene, CDR3 protein.

j_call: TRBJ2-7; v_call: TRBV19; cdr3_aa: ASSIPGPVGANQY
j_call: TRBJ2-1; v_call: TRBV5-1; cdr3_aa: ASSLVPSGGNEQF
j_call: TRBJ1-2; v_call: TRBV12-3/TRBV12-4; cdr3_aa: ASSSGVYGYT
j_call: TRBJ2-7; v_call: TRBV3-1/TRBV3-2; cdr3_aa: ASSPPGTDLKDSYEQY
j_call: TRBJ2-1; v_call: TRBV18; cdr3_aa: ASSPRLANEQF
j_call: TRBJ1-6; v_call: TRBV3-1/TRBV3-2; cdr3_aa: ASSPLLTTGTANSPLH
j_call: TRBJ2-3; v_call: TRBV2; cdr3_aa: ASSASLGDTQY
j_call: TRBJ1-5; v_call: TRBV19; cdr3_aa: ASSIDWLSNQPQH
j_call: TRBJ1-6; v_call: TRBV5-1; cdr3_aa: ASSLGGRRDSPLH
j_call: TRBJ2-3; v_call: TRBV6-1; cdr3_aa: ASSERASGSYTDTQY
j_call: TRBJ1-1; v_call: TRBV30; cdr3_aa: AWSVSRGVGTEAF
j_call: TRBJ1-2; v_call: TRBV29-1; cdr3_aa: SAGTGSTHGYT
j_call: TRBJ2-2; v_call: TRBV5-1; cdr3_aa: ASSPGLAENTGELF
j_call: TRBJ1-1; v_call: TRBV14; cdr3_aa: ASSQRFTGKAF
j_call: TRBJ1-4; v_call: TRBV6-6; cdr3_aa: ASSYSGQNNEKLF
j_call: TRBJ2-7; v_call: TRBV6-5; cdr3_aa: ASSWDTREY
j_call: TRBJ1-2; v_call: TRBV30; cdr3_aa: AWSGWRIYGYT
j_call: TRBJ2-7; v_call: TRBV28; cdr3_aa: ASSSSSYEQY
j_call: TRBJ1-6; v_call: TRBV4-3; cdr3_aa: ASSLFSYNSPLH
j_call: TRBJ2-5; v_call: TRBV9; cdr3_aa: ASSVGVPQETQY